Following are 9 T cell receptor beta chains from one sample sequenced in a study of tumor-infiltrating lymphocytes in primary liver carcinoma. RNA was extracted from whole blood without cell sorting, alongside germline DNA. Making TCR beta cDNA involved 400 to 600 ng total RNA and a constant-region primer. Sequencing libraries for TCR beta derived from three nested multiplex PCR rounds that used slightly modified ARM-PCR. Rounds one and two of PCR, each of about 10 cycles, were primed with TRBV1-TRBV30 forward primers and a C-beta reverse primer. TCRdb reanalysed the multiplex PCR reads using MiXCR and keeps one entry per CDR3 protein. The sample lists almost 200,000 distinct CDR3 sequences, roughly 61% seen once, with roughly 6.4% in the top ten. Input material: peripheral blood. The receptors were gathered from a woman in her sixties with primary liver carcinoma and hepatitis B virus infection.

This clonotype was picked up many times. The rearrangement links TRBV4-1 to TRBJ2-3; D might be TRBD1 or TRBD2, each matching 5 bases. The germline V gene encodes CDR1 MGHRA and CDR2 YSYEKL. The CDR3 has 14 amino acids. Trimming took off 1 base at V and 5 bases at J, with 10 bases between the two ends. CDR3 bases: TGCGCCAGCAGCCAAGTACAGGAGGTAGATACGCAGTATTTT. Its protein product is CASSQVQEVDTQYF.

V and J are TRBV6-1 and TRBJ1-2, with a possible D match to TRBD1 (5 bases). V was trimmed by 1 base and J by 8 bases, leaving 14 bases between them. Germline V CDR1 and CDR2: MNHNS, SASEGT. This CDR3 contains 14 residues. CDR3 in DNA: TGTGCCAGCAGTGAAGTGCTGGGGGTGCGGGGCTACACCTTC. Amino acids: CASSEVLGVRGYTF.

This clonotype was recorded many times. The CDR3 DNA reads as TGTGCCAGCAGTTCCGCCGCTAGCGGGATCTACGAGCAGTACTTC. This gives the protein CASSSAASGIYEQYF. This chain connects TRBV6-5 to TRBJ2-7, with 9 bases that match TRBD2. V was pared by 4 bases and J by 3 bases, with 7 bases of the junction left unmatched. The CDR3 loop spans 15 amino acids. The germline V gene encodes CDR1 MNHEY and CDR2 SVGAGI.

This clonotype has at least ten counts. DNA for the CDR3: TGTGCCAGCAGTCTGGAGAACACTGAAGCTTTCTTT. This codes for CASSLENTEAFF. The chain is built from TRBV6-1 and TRBJ1-1; D ambiguous. Germline V gene sequence: CDR1 MNHNS, CDR2 SASEGT. The CDR3 covers 12 residues. The V end was cut by 5 bases, the J end by 1 base, with 5 bases between.

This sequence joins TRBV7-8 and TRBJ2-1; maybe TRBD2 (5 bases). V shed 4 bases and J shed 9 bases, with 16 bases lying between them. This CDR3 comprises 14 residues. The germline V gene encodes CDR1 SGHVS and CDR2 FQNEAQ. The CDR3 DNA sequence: TGTGCCAGCAGCTGGTCCGGGAAAATGGCTGAGCAGTTCTTC. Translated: CASSWSGKMAEQFF.

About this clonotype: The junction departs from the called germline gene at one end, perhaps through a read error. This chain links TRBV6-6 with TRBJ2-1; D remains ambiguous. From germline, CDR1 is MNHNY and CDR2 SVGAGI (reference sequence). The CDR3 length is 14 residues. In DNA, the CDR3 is TGTACCAGCAGTCAAAAAGGCCGAGTGACTGAGCAGTTCTTC. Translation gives CTSSQKGRVTEQFF.

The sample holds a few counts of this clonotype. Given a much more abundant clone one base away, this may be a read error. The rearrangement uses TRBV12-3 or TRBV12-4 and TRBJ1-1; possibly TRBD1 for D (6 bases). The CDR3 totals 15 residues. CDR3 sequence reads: CAGSPPGRGNTEAFF. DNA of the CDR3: TGTGCCGGCAGTCCCCCGGGCAGGGGTAACACTGAAGCTTTCTTT.

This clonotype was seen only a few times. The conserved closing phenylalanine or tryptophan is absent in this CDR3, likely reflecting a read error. CDR3 bases: TGTGTCAGCAGCTTAGTCTCCAGAAGCACAGATACGCAGTATCTT. This codes for CVSSLVSRSTDTQYL. This chain connects TRBV11-2 to TRBJ2-3; D gene ambiguous. Germline-derived CDR1 and CDR2 are SGHAT and FQNNGV. CDR3 length: 15 amino acids.

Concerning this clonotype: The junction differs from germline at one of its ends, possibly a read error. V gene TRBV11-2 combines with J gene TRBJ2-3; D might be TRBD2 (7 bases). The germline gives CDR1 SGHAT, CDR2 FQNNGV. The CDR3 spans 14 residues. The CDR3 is CARSSAGVGGTQYF. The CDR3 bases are TGTGCCAGAAGCTCCGCGGGAGTAGGGGGTACGCAGTATTTT. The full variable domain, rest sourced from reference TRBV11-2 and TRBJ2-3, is EAGVAQSPRYKIIEKRQSVAFWCNPISGHATLYWYQQILGQGPKLLIQFQNNGVVDDSQLPKDRFSAERLKGVDSTLKIQPAKLEDSAVYLCARSSAGVGGTQYFGPGTRLTVL.